A selection of T cell receptor beta chains follows, all from one sample in a study of regulatory T cells in long-lasting Graves disease. TCRdb called the multiplex PCR reads again in MiXCR, with one record for every CDR3 protein. The table includes roughly 400,000 distinct CDR3 sequences, over 14% detected once. The same data also contributed to another study, on T cells in Graves' hyperthyroidism and ophthalmopathy.

The material was peripheral blood mononuclear cells (PBMCs), obtained at new diagnosis, from a patient treated with antithyroid drugs. These receptors all come from a woman in her 40s with Graves disease. Both conserved end residues are part of each CDR3. D genes are given only for firm matches. Size tells how often a clone was seen (once, few, many) or the class of an expanded clone, and some rows leave it out.

cdr3_length	v_call	d_call	clone_size	j_call	cdr3_nt	cdr3_aa
13	TRBV4-1	-	-	TRBJ2-3	TGCGCCAGCAGCCAAGATAAGAGCGGCACGCAGTATTTT	CASSQDKSGTQYF
17	TRBV7-2	TRBD2	-	TRBJ2-7	TGTGCCAGCAGCCTCGGGACTAGCGGGAGCCCTAACTACGAGCAGTACTTC	CASSLGTSGSPNYEQYF
16	TRBV29-1	TRBD2	-	TRBJ2-4	TGCAGCGTTGGAGGTGGTGGCGGGAGGGGGATTAACATTCAGTACTTC	CSVGGGGGRGINIQYF
14	TRBV4-1	-	few	TRBJ2-2	TGCGCCAGCAGCCAAGGGCGGGACACCGGGGAGCTGTTTTTT	CASSQGRDTGELFF
16	TRBV7-3	TRBD2	many	TRBJ2-1	TGTGCCAGCAGCACACTAGCGGGAGGGCCGGTTGATGAGCAGTTCTTC	CASSTLAGGPVDEQFF
14	TRBV5-1	-	-	TRBJ2-3	TGCGCCAGCAGCTTGTCAACCGAATTGGATACGCAGTATTTT	CASSLSTELDTQYF
13	TRBV14	-	many	TRBJ2-7	TGTGCCAGCAGCCGCACGAAGGGCGGCGAGCAGTACTTC	CASSRTKGGEQYF
18	TRBV12-3/TRBV12-4	TRBD2	many	TRBJ2-4	TGTGCCAGCAGTCTAAGGGTCCTAGCGGGAGGGTTCAAAAACATTCAGTACTTC	CASSLRVLAGGFKNIQYF
14	TRBV28	-	many	TRBJ2-1	TGTGCCAGCAGTATCGGCCCCGCTGTCAATGAGCAGTTCTTC	CASSIGPAVNEQFF
15	TRBV28	-	many	TRBJ2-4	TGTGCCAGCAGTTCCCCTCCGGCGCTTACGGACATTCAGTACTTC	CASSSPPALTDIQYF
13	TRBV5-4	-	-	TRBJ2-1	TGTGCCAGCAGCTTTGATCGGAGCAATGAGCAGTTCTTC	CASSFDRSNEQFF
14	TRBV30	-	-	TRBJ1-2	TGTGCCTGGAGTGTCCTCGTGGGGGCAGATGGCTACACCTTC	CAWSVLVGADGYTF
16	TRBV6-2/TRBV6-3	TRBD2	-	TRBJ2-3	TGTGCCAGCAGGGGAGGCGGCGGGAGGCATACAGATACGCAGTATTTT	CASRGGGGRHTDTQYF
18	TRBV19	-	few	TRBJ1-5	TGTGCCAGTAGTATCCACAGGCCGGGGATCTATAGCAATCAGCCCCAGCATTTT	CASSIHRPGIYSNQPQHF
13	TRBV2	TRBD1	many	TRBJ2-3	TGTGCCACCCGACAGGGTTTGGAAGATACGCAGTATTTT	CATRQGLEDTQYF
14	TRBV28	-	many	TRBJ1-2	TGTGCCAGCAGTTTAGCCAGCCCAAACTATGGCTACACCTTC	CASSLASPNYGYTF
15	TRBV29-1	TRBD2	-	TRBJ2-1	TGCAGCGTTGAACCCCAGCGGGACCTCGCGTATGAGCAGTTCTTC	CSVEPQRDLAYEQFF
16	TRBV7-2	TRBD2	-	TRBJ2-3	TGTGCCAGCAGCTTAGCGGGTAGCGGGAGTGCGGATACGCAGTATTTT	CASSLAGSGSADTQYF
13	TRBV7-7	-	many	TRBJ2-5	TGTGCTAGCAGCCCCCGCATTCTCGAGACCCAGTACTTC	CASSPRILETQYF
15	TRBV4-1	TRBD1	-	TRBJ1-5	TGCGCCAGCAGCGTACGACAGGGAAGCAATCAGCCCCAGCATTTT	CASSVRQGSNQPQHF
12	TRBV11-2	-	many	TRBJ2-3	TGTGCCAGCAGCCGCAGCACAGATACGCAGTATTTT	CASSRSTDTQYF
14	TRBV4-1	-	few	TRBJ1-5	TGCGCCAGCAGCCAGGACAGCGGTCCGCGGCCCCAGCATTTT	CASSQDSGPRPQHF
15	TRBV5-1	-	many	TRBJ2-4	TGCGCCAGCAGCTTTGAAGGGGTAGGCAAAAACATTCAGTACTTC	CASSFEGVGKNIQYF
11	TRBV30	-	-	TRBJ2-1	TGTGCCTGGGGGGGGAACAATGAGCAGTTCTTC	CAWGGNNEQFF
16	TRBV7-2	-	many	TRBJ1-3	TGTGCCAGCAGCTTAGCGGGGCCCGGGTGGGGGAACACCATATATTTT	CASSLAGPGWGNTIYF
18	TRBV27	TRBD1	many	TRBJ1-4	TGTGCCAGCAGTCCTCGTGGACAGGGGTTTGCAACTAATGAAAAACTGTTTTTT	CASSPRGQGFATNEKLFF